The next 4 T cell receptor beta chains were all read from a single sample in a study of shared clonotypes between healthy human individuals. The table came from immunoSEQ multiplex PCR; TCRdb's copy has only in-frame clones and leaves some out. The sample has about 2.4 million clones; roughly 92% are singletons. Sequencing was performed on naive CD4+ T cells sorted from blood. Subset of the sample: CD45RA+ positively selected. Receptor source: a man between 18 and 35 years old in good health.

The table lists this clone with a few counts. The chain recombines TRBV18 with TRBJ1-1; 8 bases align to TRBD1. The CDR3 has 15 amino acids. V dropped 3 bases and J dropped 11; count of bases not matched to a gene: 14. Germline-derived CDR1 and CDR2 are KGHSH and LQKENI. The CDR3, as DNA: TGTGCCAGCTCACCTGACACAGGACAGGGACAGAGGGCTTTCTTT. Residues: CASSPDTGQGQRAFF.

CDR3: CSAYSGNTIYF. The CDR3 nucleotides are TGCAGTGCCTACTCTGGAAACACCATATATTTT. This rearrangement joins TRBV20-1 to TRBJ1-3; the D is unclear. The germline gives CDR1 DFQATT, CDR2 SNEGSKA (reference sequence). The V gene lost 6 bases and the J gene lost 0 bases, with 3 bases spanning the gap. The length of the CDR3 is 11 residues.

Turning to this clone: Other DNA sequences of this sample code for an identical CDR3. The chain joins TRBV2 to TRBJ2-5; D ambiguous. V dropped 5 bases and J dropped 5 bases, with 6 bases sitting between them. The CDR3 consists of 11 residues. Germline CDR1 and CDR2: SNHLY and FYNNEI. For the CDR3, the DNA is TGTGCCAGCAGTTTGGTTGAGACCCAGTACTTC. It encodes CASSLVETQYF.

CDR3 coding DNA: TGTGCCAGCAGCTTAGGTGACCGAGGAGGCCAAGAGACCCAGTACTTC. Protein: CASSLGDRGGQETQYF. The J gene is TRBJ2-5, the V gene TRBV7-9, with D possibly being TRBD2 (5 bases). This CDR3 has 16 amino acids. V was trimmed by 1 base and J by 1 base, leaving 13 bases between them. Germline loops: CDR1 SEHNR, CDR2 FQNEAQ (reference sequence).